These T cell receptor beta chains were read from a single sample in a study of blood T cell repertoires in COVID-19. TCRdb keeps only in-frame clones here, not all; method: immunoSEQ multiplex PCR. The sample lists around 140,000 clones, roughly 88% occurring once. The sequencing sample was made of peripheral blood. These receptors were collected from a man in his sixties with active or convalescent COVID-19. CDR3s include the opening cysteine and the closing phenylalanine or tryptophan. Each record gives: clone size, V gene, D gene, J gene, CDR3 protein, CDR3 DNA. A D gene is named only where the DNA matches it firmly. Not every row has a clone size; where given, it reads once, few, many or a size class.

-	TRBV4-3	-	TRBJ1-2	CASSHGRTANYGYTF	TGCGCCAGCAGCCACGGACGGACAGCTAACTATGGCTACACCTTC
-	TRBV3-1/TRBV3-2	TRBD2	TRBJ2-1	CASSGTSGNEQFF	TGTGCCAGCAGTGGGACTAGCGGCAATGAGCAGTTCTTC
-	TRBV5-1	TRBD1	TRBJ2-7	CASSAILQGDLSYEQYF	TGCGCCAGCAGCGCAATCCTACAGGGGGACCTATCCTACGAGCAGTACTTC
-	TRBV9	TRBD2	TRBJ2-5	CASSVRGWTGPSGRNQETQYF	TGTGCCAGCAGCGTAAGGGGGTGGACAGGCCCTAGCGGGAGGAACCAAGAGACCCAGTACTTC
-	TRBV14	-	TRBJ1-1	CASSLRPPGNTEAFF	TGTGCCAGCAGCCTCCGTCCCCCGGGGAACACTGAAGCTTTCTTT
-	TRBV10-2	-	TRBJ1-1	CASRLSRNTEAFF	TGCGCCAGTCGGTTGAGCCGGAACACTGAAGCTTTCTTT
-	TRBV19	-	TRBJ2-2	CASSPPGLYTGELFF	TGTGCCAGTAGTCCCCCGGGACTTTACACCGGGGAGCTGTTTTTT
-	TRBV6-5	TRBD1	TRBJ1-5	CASSYSGTGPNQPQHF	TGTGCCAGCAGTTACTCAGGGACAGGGCCCAATCAGCCCCAGCATTTT
-	TRBV5-1	-	TRBJ2-7	CASSSQGYEQYF	TGCGCCAGCAGTTCACAGGGCTACGAGCAGTACTTC
few	TRBV7-3	TRBD1	TRBJ2-7	CASSSHRGLTYEQYF	TGTGCCAGCAGCTCACACAGGGGGCTTACCTACGAGCAGTACTTC
-	TRBV30	-	TRBJ1-5	CAWSPRGLNQPQHF	TGTGCCTGGTCTCCGAGAGGCTTGAATCAGCCCCAGCATTTT
-	TRBV6-1	-	TRBJ1-6	CASSEQGSSYNSPLHF	TGTGCCAGCAGTGAGCAGGGCAGCTCCTATAATTCACCCCTCCACTTT
-	TRBV2	TRBD1	TRBJ2-3	CASRGTGLTDTQYF	TGTGCCAGCAGAGGGACAGGGCTAACAGATACGCAGTATTTT
-	TRBV10-1	-	TRBJ2-3	CASSLRPADTQYF	TGCGCCAGCAGTCTCCGCCCGGCAGATACGCAGTATTTT
-	TRBV27	-	TRBJ2-7	CASSSRVTSYEQYF	TGTGCCAGCAGTTCCAGGGTTACTTCCTACGAGCAGTACTTC
-	TRBV28	-	TRBJ2-3	CASSLRLVDTQYF	TGTGCCAGCAGTTTACGACTAGTAGATACGCAGTATTTT
-	TRBV18	-	TRBJ1-1	CASSTGMGAEAFF	TGTGCCAGCTCAACAGGGATGGGGGCTGAAGCTTTCTTT
-	TRBV11-2	TRBD2	TRBJ2-1	CASRRLAGVGDEQFF	TGTGCCAGCAGAAGACTAGCGGGAGTAGGAGATGAGCAGTTCTTC
-	TRBV5-6	TRBD1	TRBJ1-1	CASSLPGQGTSEAFF	TGTGCCAGCAGCTTGCCGGGACAGGGTACGTCTGAAGCTTTCTTT
-	TRBV20-1	TRBD1	TRBJ1-2	CSAGQDRYTF	TGCAGTGCTGGACAGGACCGCTACACCTTC
-	TRBV4-1	TRBD2	TRBJ2-7	CASSHREASGSDISYEQYF	TGCGCCAGCAGCCACCGTGAGGCTAGCGGGAGTGATATCTCCTACGAGCAGTACTTC
once	TRBV27	-	TRBJ2-7	CASTRTATSYEQYF	TGTGCCAGCACCAGGACAGCTACTTCCTACGAGCAGTACTTC
-	TRBV4-2	TRBD1	TRBJ1-3	CASSLGTGPSSGNTIYF	TGTGCCAGCAGCCTCGGGACAGGGCCTAGTTCTGGAAACACCATATATTTT
-	TRBV18	-	TRBJ2-3	CASSRLKTDTQYF	TGTGCCAGCTCACGGCTCAAGACAGATACGCAGTATTTT
-	TRBV30	TRBD2	TRBJ2-1	CAWSAGLLYNEQFF	TGTGCCTGGAGTGCGGGACTACTCTACAATGAGCAGTTCTTC
-	TRBV29-1	-	TRBJ2-3	CSVEFGSDTQYF	TGCAGCGTTGAATTCGGGTCAGATACGCAGTATTTT
-	TRBV19	-	TRBJ1-2	CASSSVQKSGYTF	TGTGCCAGTAGTTCAGTACAGAAGAGTGGCTACACCTTC
-	TRBV28	-	TRBJ1-3	CAWGGTNGNTIYF	TGTGCCTGGGGGGGGACAAATGGAAACACCATATATTTT
-	TRBV12-5	TRBD1	TRBJ2-1	CASGLVTTGGRGNEQFF	TGTGCTAGTGGTTTGGTCACCACAGGGGGCAGGGGCAATGAGCAGTTCTTC
-	TRBV28	-	TRBJ1-1	CASSLLRNTEAFF	TGTGCCAGCAGTTTATTGAGAAACACTGAAGCTTTCTTT
-	TRBV25-1	-	TRBJ2-1	CASSRDTNNEQFF	TGTGCCAGCAGTCGGGACACCAACAATGAGCAGTTCTTC
once	TRBV24-1	TRBD2	TRBJ2-1	CATSDPGTSGRRVRVNEQFF	TGTGCCACCAGTGATCCCGGGACTAGCGGGAGGCGGGTACGCGTGAATGAGCAGTTCTTC
-	TRBV19	-	TRBJ2-3	CASSSPSTDTQYF	TGTGCCAGTAGCTCCCCTAGCACAGATACGCAGTATTTT
-	TRBV28	-	TRBJ1-1	CASSLRGAVNTEAFF	TGTGCCAGCAGTTTACGGGGGGCGGTGAACACTGAAGCTTTCTTT
-	TRBV9	-	TRBJ1-1	CASSVRQDNTEAFF	TGTGCCAGCAGCGTGAGACAGGACAACACTGAAGCTTTCTTT
medium-sized	TRBV29-1	TRBD1	TRBJ1-2	CSGQDRNYGYTF	TGCAGCGGTCAGGACAGGAACTATGGCTACACCTTC
-	TRBV3-1/TRBV3-2	TRBD2	TRBJ2-3	CASSLSGSSTDTQYF	TGTGCCAGCAGCCTTAGCGGGTCTAGCACAGATACGCAGTATTTT
-	TRBV2	TRBD1	TRBJ1-5	CASSQRRTGVVVKGNQPQHF	TGTGCCAGCAGCCAAAGGCGGACAGGGGTTGTGGTAAAGGGCAATCAGCCCCAGCATTTT
-	TRBV9	TRBD1	TRBJ2-5	CASSVGQGQGETQYF	TGTGCCAGCAGCGTTGGTCAAGGACAGGGGGAGACCCAGTACTTC
-	TRBV19	-	TRBJ1-5	CASSAMWGRDQHF	TGTGCCAGTAGTGCGATGTGGGGGCGAGACCAGCATTTT
-	TRBV7-8	-	TRBJ1-1	CASSPLAGAIVRMDTEAFF	TGTGCCAGCAGCCCCCTGGCAGGGGCGATTGTGAGGATGGATACTGAAGCTTTCTTT
-	TRBV24-1	-	TRBJ2-5	CATSSGQETQYF	TGTGCCACCTCAAGCGGCCAAGAGACCCAGTACTTC
-	TRBV2	TRBD2	TRBJ2-7	CASSEVPSGAYEQYF	TGTGCCAGCAGTGAAGTTCCTAGCGGCGCGTACGAGCAGTACTTC
-	TRBV12-5	TRBD1	TRBJ1-3	CASGPGTGYGNTIYF	TGTGCTAGTGGTCCTGGGACAGGGTACGGAAACACCATATATTTT
-	TRBV3-1/TRBV3-2	-	TRBJ2-7	CASSQVTSRRPYEQYF	TGTGCCAGCAGCCAAGTCACCAGTAGGAGGCCCTACGAGCAGTACTTC
-	TRBV7-6	TRBD2	TRBJ2-1	CASSVLGLADYNEQFF	TGTGCCAGCAGCGTATTGGGACTAGCGGACTACAATGAGCAGTTCTTC